The 26 T cell receptor beta chains reported below all come from one sample, sequenced in a study of beta chain features in type 1 diabetes (dated by TCRdb to between 2018 and 2020). Receptors were amplified or captured by the immunoSEQ multiplex PCR assay. The High Capacity cDNA Reverse Transcription Kit was used to reverse transcribe all of the isolated RNA, meaning that expressed TCRB transcripts were what got sequenced. The table comes from immuneACCESS by way of TCRdb, which keeps in-frame sequences with V and J called. Part of the clones is missing from these tables; in studies checked, under half for an unresolved V gene and the rest for unknown reasons. Recorded for this sample are fewer than 150,000 clones; around 7% of them occurred a single time. Together, the top ten hold roughly 1.4% of the sample. Material: central memory CD4+ T cells from blood. These receptors were collected from a young woman in good health.

CDR3 amino acids: CASSSSPSGNSGANVLTF. The CDR3 region has the DNA TGTGCCAGCTCATCGAGTCCTAGTGGAAACTCTGGGGCCAACGTCCTGACTTTC. This sequence joins TRBV18 and TRBJ2-6; D not certain. The CDR3 is 18 amino acids. Trimming shortened V by 5 bases and J by 0 bases, and 17 bases separated the two germline ends. Germline V gives CDR1 KGHSH, CDR2 LQKENI.

This chain joins TRBV18 and TRBJ1-1; 7 bases fit TRBD1. Germline lookup yields CDR1 KGHSH and CDR2 LQKENI. J lost 3 bases, V lost 5 bases, and 3 bases had no gene match. This CDR3 has 13 amino acids. The CDR3 reads CASSETGYTEAFF. CDR3 nucleotides: TGTGCCAGCTCAGAGACAGGGTACACTGAAGCTTTCTTT.

This clone was recorded a few times. The CDR3 DNA sequence: TGCAGCGTTGACGACGGGACAGGGGGCATAGGGGCTTATGGCTACACCTTC. It encodes CSVDDGTGGIGAYGYTF. The V call is TRBV29-1, the J call TRBJ1-2, with 12 bases fitting TRBD1. The length of the CDR3 is 17 residues. J was trimmed by 5 bases and V by 3 bases; bases with no gene match: 13. Germline V gene data show CDR1 as SQVTM and CDR2 as ANQGSEA.

The chain links TRBV11-1 to TRBJ2-1, with a possible D match to TRBD1 (6 bases). The V gene's germline CDR1 is SGHAT and CDR2 FQDESV (reference sequence). V lost 6 bases, J lost 9 bases, and 18 bases lay in between. The length of the CDR3 is 14 residues. In DNA, the CDR3 is TGTGCCAGCAGACCACAGGGAGCGCTAAGTGAGCAGTTCTTC. It specifies CASRPQGALSEQFF.

The V and J genes are TRBV30 and TRBJ1-4; TRBD1 matches 10 bases. CDR3 length: 18 residues. Looked up from germline, CDR1 is GTSNPN and CDR2 is SVGIG (reference sequence). V was clipped by 0 bases and J by 0 bases; unmatched bases: 7. For the CDR3, the DNA is TGTGCCTGGAGTGTATATGGACAGGGGGATGCAACTAATGAAAAACTGTTTTTT. This translates into CAWSVYGQGDATNEKLFF.

This clone was observed a handful of times. This sequence joins TRBV18 and TRBJ1-1; TRBD1 matches at 12 bases. Germline values: CDR1 KGHSH, CDR2 LQKENI. The CDR3 has 14 residues. V was pared by 3 bases and J by 8 bases, with 4 bases of the junction left unmatched. The CDR3 region is CASSPGQGAREAFF. The CDR3 DNA reads as TGTGCCAGCTCACCGGGACAGGGGGCTCGGGAAGCTTTCTTT.

This clone showed up just a few times. The chain recombines TRBV5-4 with TRBJ1-2; tentatively, D is TRBD1 (6 bases). V lost 1 base, J lost 8 bases, and 12 bases lay in between. Germline assignment: CDR1 SGHNT and CDR2 YYREEE (reference sequence). The CDR3 loop spans 13 amino acids. The CDR3 DNA follows: TGTGCCAGCAGCTTGACAGGGAATTTGGGCTACACCTTC. It specifies CASSLTGNLGYTF.

The chain is built from TRBV6-5 and TRBJ2-1; D uncertain. Trimming stripped 6 bases from V and 6 bases from J, with 12 bases between. The CDR3 loop spans 13 amino acids. Germline CDR1 reads MNHEY; CDR2 reads SVGAGI. The CDR3 sequence: CASSPAPSNEQFF. As DNA, the CDR3 is TGTGCCAGCAGCCCCGCCCCCAGCAATGAGCAGTTCTTC.

This clone appeared a few times. The genes are TRBV4-2 and TRBJ2-5; perhaps TRBD2 as D (6 bases). V dropped 1 base and J dropped 0 bases, with 6 bases sitting between them. This CDR3 has 14 residues. CDR1 is LGHNA and CDR2 is YNFKEQ in the germline V gene. For the CDR3, the DNA is TGTGCCAGCAGCCAAGCGGGAGACCAAGAGACCCAGTACTTC. Its protein product is CASSQAGDQETQYF.

V usage is TRBV4-3 and J usage is TRBJ1-2; 10 bases match TRBD1. The CDR3 totals 15 residues. Germline V gene lookup returns CDR1 LGHNA and CDR2 YSLEER. V trimming: 2 bases; J trimming: 7 bases; junction bases outside the gene matches: 7. CDR3 residues: CASSQPGTGEIGYTF. In DNA, the CDR3 is TGCGCCAGCAGCCAACCTGGGACAGGGGAGATTGGCTACACCTTC.

The gene calls are TRBV27 and TRBJ2-7; D unresolved. V lost 5 bases and J lost 6, with 11 bases in between. Per the germline V gene, CDR1 is MNHEY and CDR2 is SMNVEV (reference sequence). This CDR3 region has 12 residues. The CDR3 spells CASSRLPSEQYF. Here the CDR3 DNA reads TGTGCCAGCAGTCGACTCCCCTCCGAGCAGTACTTC.

In DNA form, the CDR3 reads TGTGCCAGCACGAAGACTGGTCACAATGAGCAGTTCTTC. Protein: CASTKTGHNEQFF. V usage is TRBV6-5 and J usage is TRBJ2-1; D gene ambiguous. The CDR3 is 13 amino acids. Germline assignment: CDR1 MNHEY and CDR2 SVGAGI. V lost 7 bases, J lost 5 bases, and 12 bases lay in between.

This clone was counted a few times. The chain recombines TRBV10-3 with TRBJ2-7; the match to TRBD1 covers 11 bases. Germline CDR1 ENHRY, CDR2 SYGVKD. CDR3 length equals 13 residues. J was trimmed by 9 bases and V by 7 bases; bases with no gene match: 8. Written as DNA, the CDR3 is TGTGCCATCATGGGGACAGGGGGGGATCCGCAGTACTTC. Its translation is CAIMGTGGDPQYF.

The chain carries TRBV4-3 and TRBJ1-2; D unclear. This CDR3 contains 16 residues. Germline V gene lookup returns CDR1 LGHNA and CDR2 YSLEER. V lost 0 bases and J 0 bases, leaving 11 bases between the germline ends. The CDR3, as DNA: TGCGCCAGCAGCCAAGATATGAGGGCTGCTAACTATGGCTACACCTTC. Translation gives CASSQDMRAANYGYTF.

This clone was detected a few times. The chain recombines TRBV7-2 with TRBJ2-7, with a possible D match to TRBD2 (6 bases). This CDR3 region has 15 residues. V was shortened by 5 bases and J by 4 bases, with 18 bases between the two germline ends. Germline CDR1 SGHTA, CDR2 FQGNSA. The DNA for the CDR3 is TGTGCCAGCAGCCGGGACTCTCAAGGCCGTTACGAGCAGTACTTC. Encoded protein: CASSRDSQGRYEQYF.

This clone was seen a few times. The chain has TRBV30 and TRBJ2-1; TRBD2 aligns across 9 bases. Per the germline V gene, CDR1 is GTSNPN and CDR2 is SVGIG (reference sequence). This CDR3 spans 16 amino acids. Unmatched junction bases numbered 11, after V lost 1 base and J lost 7 bases. The CDR3 coding sequence is TGTGCCTGGAGTGGGGGCGGGAGGGCCCTGGGTAATGAGCAGTTCTTC. Translation gives CAWSGGGRALGNEQFF.

V gene TRBV19 combines with J gene TRBJ1-5; 8 nucleotides match TRBD1. After removal of 1 base from V and 7 bases from J, the junction contained 6 bases not matched to a gene. This CDR3 region has 15 residues. Germline V gives CDR1 LNHDA, CDR2 SQIVND (reference sequence). For the CDR3, the DNA is TGTGCCAGTAGTATAGGCGCAGGGGGCCGCCAGCCCCAGCATTTT. The encoded protein is CASSIGAGGRQPQHF.

In DNA form, the CDR3 reads TGTGCCAGCACCAAGGGACAGGGGCGGGAGCAGTACTTC. Translation: CASTKGQGREQYF. This rearrangement joins TRBV6-5 to TRBJ2-7, with 10 nucleotides matching TRBD1. Losses at the gene ends were 7 bases for V and 7 bases for J; bases not matched to a gene: 7. This CDR3 contains 13 residues. Germline CDR1 and CDR2: MNHEY and SVGAGI.

The chain has TRBV11-2 and TRBJ2-1; TRBD2 matches at 10 bases. Losses at the gene ends were 1 base for V and 5 bases for J; bases not matched to a gene: 2. CDR1 and CDR2 from the germline V gene are SGHAT and FQNNGV. The CDR3 covers 15 residues. DNA of the CDR3: TGTGCCAGCAGCTTAGGGACTAGCGGACACAATGAGCAGTTCTTC. It yields the protein CASSLGTSGHNEQFF.

This clone has more than one count but fewer than ten. This chain links TRBV7-3 with TRBJ2-1; 11 bases align to TRBD2. Trimming removed 2 bases from V and 8 bases from J; junction bases left unmatched: 8. The length of the CDR3 is 16 residues. Germline assignment: CDR1 SGHTA and CDR2 FQGTGA. The CDR3 DNA sequence: TGTGCCAGCAGCTTAGTGGCTAGCGGGGGGTTAGATGAGCAGTTCTTC. Amino acid sequence: CASSLVASGGLDEQFF.

This clone has only a few counts. This sequence joins TRBV15 and TRBJ2-3; D is ambiguous. V was clipped by 0 bases and J by 1 base, with 14 bases between them. Germline V CDR1 and CDR2: LNHNV, YYDKDF (reference sequence). The CDR3 totals 17 residues. The CDR3 here is CATSRDPTPTGTDTQYF. CDR3 coding DNA: TGTGCCACCAGCAGAGATCCCACTCCCACAGGCACAGATACGCAGTATTTT.

This clone was detected many times. The chain links TRBV25-1 to TRBJ1-2; 7 bases fit TRBD1. This CDR3 spans 13 amino acids. The V and J ends lost 5 bases and 8 bases, in that order; junction bases with no gene match: 8. CDR1 and CDR2 (germline): MGHDK, SYGVNS. The CDR3 coding sequence is TGTGCCAGCAGTAGGACAGGTCAATACGGCTACACCTTC. Its translation is CASSRTGQYGYTF.

The V and J genes are TRBV11-1 and TRBJ2-3; 8 positions agree with TRBD1. Germline trimming cut 5 bases from V and 0 bases from J; bases unmatched to any gene: 7. CDR1 SGHAT and CDR2 FQDESV come from the germline V gene (reference sequence). This CDR3 region has 16 residues. The CDR3 DNA reads as TGTGCCAGCAGCCACGGGACAGGAGCTAGCACAGATACGCAGTATTTT. Translating gives CASSHGTGASTDTQYF.

The chain couples TRBV7-2 to TRBJ2-3; no reliable D call. V lost 5 bases, J lost 2 bases, and 14 bases lay in between. The CDR3 has 15 residues. In germline, CDR1 is SGHTA, CDR2 FQGNSA. The chain's CDR3 is CASSLSLQATDTQYF. In nucleotides, the CDR3 is TGTGCCAGCAGCCTAAGCTTGCAGGCCACAGATACGCAGTATTTT.

Only a few counts were recorded for this clone. The chain recombines TRBV6-5 with TRBJ2-7; 9 bases are a match to TRBD1. The CDR3 has 16 residues. V trimming: 0 bases; J trimming: 2 bases; junction bases outside the gene matches: 5. From germline, CDR1 is MNHEY and CDR2 SVGAGI. The CDR3 is CASSYSRTGAPYEQYF. The CDR3 coding sequence is TGTGCCAGCAGTTACTCGAGGACAGGGGCGCCCTACGAGCAGTACTTC.

The chain has TRBV7-2 and TRBJ2-3; a possible D gene is TRBD1 (5 bases). The CDR3 covers 15 residues. Trimming left V 5 bases short and J 3 bases short, with 15 bases between. Germline values: CDR1 SGHTA, CDR2 FQGNSA. The CDR3 loop is CASSTRQFSTDTQYF. In nucleotides, the CDR3 is TGTGCCAGCAGCACCCGACAGTTTTCTACAGATACGCAGTATTTT.